The present T cell receptor beta chain was sequenced within a study of blood T cells in healthy people across ages. Study results and caveats: The diversity estimates, figures obtained from one million T cells, were considered underestimates.

Points on this clonotype: Its antigen is not known.

Isolation per sample recovered at least 7 million PBMCs. CDR3 length: 15 residues. CDR1 and CDR2 from the germline V gene are SNHLY and FYNNEI. A J-beta primer mix and a sample-barcoded 5' primer were used in a second PCR of about 6 to 12 cycles. TCRdb re-called the 5' RACE reads with MiXCR, one entry per CDR3 protein. The sample carries over 1,500,000 distinct CDR3 sequences, around 48% recorded once. The sample consisted of blood. The receptor's source is a middle-aged woman in good health. The chain employs TRBV2 and TRBJ1-2, with TRBD1 identical over 7 bases. The CDR3 here is CGGSRPLTGRDGYTF. The CDR3 region has the DNA TGTGGCGGATCTAGACCTTTGACAGGGAGGGATGGCTACACCTTC.